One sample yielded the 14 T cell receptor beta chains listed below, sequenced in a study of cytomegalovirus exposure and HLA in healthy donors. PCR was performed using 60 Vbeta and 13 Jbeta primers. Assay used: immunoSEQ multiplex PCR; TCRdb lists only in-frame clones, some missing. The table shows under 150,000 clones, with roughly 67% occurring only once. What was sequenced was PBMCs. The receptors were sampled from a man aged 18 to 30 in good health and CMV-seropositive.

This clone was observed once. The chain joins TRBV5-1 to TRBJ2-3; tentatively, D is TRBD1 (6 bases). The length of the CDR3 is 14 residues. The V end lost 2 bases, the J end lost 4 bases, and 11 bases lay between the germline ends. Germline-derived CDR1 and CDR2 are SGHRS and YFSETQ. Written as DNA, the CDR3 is TGCGCCAGCAGCTTACAGGGCGTAGCAGATACGCAGTATTTT. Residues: CASSLQGVADTQYF. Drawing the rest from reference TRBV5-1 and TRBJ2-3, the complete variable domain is KAGVTQTPRYLIKTRGQQVTLSCSPISGHRSVSWYQQTPGQGLQFLFEYFSETQRNKGNFPGRFSGRQFSNSRSEMNVSTLELGDSALYLCASSLQGVADTQYFGPGTRLTVL.

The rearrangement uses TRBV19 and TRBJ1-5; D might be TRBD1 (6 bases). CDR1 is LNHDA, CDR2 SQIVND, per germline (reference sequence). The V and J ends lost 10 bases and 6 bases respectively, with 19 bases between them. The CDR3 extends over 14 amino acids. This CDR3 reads CATQRGGAGQPQHF. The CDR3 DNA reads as TGTGCCACACAAAGGGGGGGCGCGGGTCAGCCCCAGCATTTT.

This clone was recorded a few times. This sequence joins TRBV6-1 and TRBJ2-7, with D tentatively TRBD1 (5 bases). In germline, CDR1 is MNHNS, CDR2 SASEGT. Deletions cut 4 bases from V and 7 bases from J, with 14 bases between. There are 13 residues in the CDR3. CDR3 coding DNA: TGTGCCAGCAGTGCCCCGGGTAAGGGGGAGCAGTACTTC. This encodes CASSAPGKGEQYF.

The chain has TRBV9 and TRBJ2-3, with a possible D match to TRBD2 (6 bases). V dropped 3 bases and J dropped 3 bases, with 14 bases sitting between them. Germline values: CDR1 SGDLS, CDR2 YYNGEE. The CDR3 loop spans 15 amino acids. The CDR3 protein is CASSGKPGRTDTQYF. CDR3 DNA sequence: TGTGCCAGCAGCGGCAAACCGGGGAGGACAGATACGCAGTATTTT.

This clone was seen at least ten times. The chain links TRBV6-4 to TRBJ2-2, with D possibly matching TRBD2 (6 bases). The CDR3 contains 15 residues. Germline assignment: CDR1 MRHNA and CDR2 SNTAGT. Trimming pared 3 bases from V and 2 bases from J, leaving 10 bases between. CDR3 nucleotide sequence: TGTGCCAGCAGTGAGGAGGGCGCAAACACCGGGGAGCTGTTTTTT. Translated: CASSEEGANTGELFF.

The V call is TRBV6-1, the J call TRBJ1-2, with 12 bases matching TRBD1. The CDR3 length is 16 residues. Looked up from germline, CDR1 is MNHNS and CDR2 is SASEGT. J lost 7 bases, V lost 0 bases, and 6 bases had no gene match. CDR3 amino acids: CASSEARGQGAFGYTF. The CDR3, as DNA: TGTGCCAGCAGTGAAGCGAGGGGACAGGGGGCGTTTGGCTACACCTTC.

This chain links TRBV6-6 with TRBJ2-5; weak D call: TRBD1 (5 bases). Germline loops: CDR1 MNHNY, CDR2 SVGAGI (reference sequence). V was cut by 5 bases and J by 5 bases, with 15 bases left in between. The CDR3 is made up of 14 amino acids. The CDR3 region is CASSVKGSIETQYF. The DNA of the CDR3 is TGTGCCAGCAGTGTGAAGGGGTCGATCGAGACCCAGTACTTC.

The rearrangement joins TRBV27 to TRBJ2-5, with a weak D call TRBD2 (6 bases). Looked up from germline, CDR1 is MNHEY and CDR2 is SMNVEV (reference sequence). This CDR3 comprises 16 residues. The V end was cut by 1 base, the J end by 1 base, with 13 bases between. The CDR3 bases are TGTGCCAGCAGTTTATTCGGGGCGGGATCCCAAGAGACCCAGTACTTC. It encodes CASSLFGAGSQETQYF.

CDR3 in DNA: TGTGCCAGCAGCACGGACAGCTCCTACAATGAGCAGTTCTTC. Residues: CASSTDSSYNEQFF. The chain employs TRBV11-2 and TRBJ2-1; D perhaps matches TRBD1 (6 bases). CDR3 length: 14 amino acids. V lost 5 bases, J lost 0 bases, and 8 bases lay in between. Germline CDR1 and CDR2: SGHAT and FQNNGV. Combining the CDR3 with reference TRBV11-2 and TRBJ2-1 gives the whole variable domain EAGVAQSPRYKIIEKRQSVAFWCNPISGHATLYWYQQILGQGPKLLIQFQNNGVVDDSQLPKDRFSAERLKGVDSTLKIQPAKLEDSAVYLCASSTDSSYNEQFFGPGTRLTVL.

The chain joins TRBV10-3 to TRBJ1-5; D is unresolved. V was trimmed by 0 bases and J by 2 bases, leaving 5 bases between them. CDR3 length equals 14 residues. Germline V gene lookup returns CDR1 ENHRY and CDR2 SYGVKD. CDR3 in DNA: TGTGCCATCAGTGAGTCTCCCGGCAATCAGCCCCAGCATTTT. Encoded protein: CAISESPGNQPQHF.

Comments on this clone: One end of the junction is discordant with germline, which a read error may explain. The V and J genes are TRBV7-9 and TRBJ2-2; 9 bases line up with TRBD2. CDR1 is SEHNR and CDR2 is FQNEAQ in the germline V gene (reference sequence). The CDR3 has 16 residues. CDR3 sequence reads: CSSSPGTSLVGGELFF. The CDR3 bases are TGTTCCAGCAGCCCTGGGACTAGCCTGGTGGGCGGGGAGCTGTTTTTT.

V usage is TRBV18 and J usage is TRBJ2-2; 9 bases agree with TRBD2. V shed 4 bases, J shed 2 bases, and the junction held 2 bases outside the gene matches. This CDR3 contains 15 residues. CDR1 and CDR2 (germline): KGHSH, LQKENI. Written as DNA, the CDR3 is TGTGCCAGCTCACGACTAGCGGACAACACCGGGGAGCTGTTTTTT. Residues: CASSRLADNTGELFF. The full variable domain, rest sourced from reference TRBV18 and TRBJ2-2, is NAGVMQNPRHLVRRRGQEARLRCSPMKGHSHVYWYRQLPEEGLKFMVYLQKENIIDESGMPKERFSAEFPKEGPSILRIQQVVRGDSAAYFCASSRLADNTGELFFGEGSRLTVL.

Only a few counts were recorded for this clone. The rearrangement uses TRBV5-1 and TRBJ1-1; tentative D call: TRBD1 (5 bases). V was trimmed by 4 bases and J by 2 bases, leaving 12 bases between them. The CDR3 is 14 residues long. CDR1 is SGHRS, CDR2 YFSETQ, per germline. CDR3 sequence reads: CASSRGDFNTEAFF. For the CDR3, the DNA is TGCGCCAGCAGCCGGGGGGACTTCAACACTGAAGCTTTCTTT.

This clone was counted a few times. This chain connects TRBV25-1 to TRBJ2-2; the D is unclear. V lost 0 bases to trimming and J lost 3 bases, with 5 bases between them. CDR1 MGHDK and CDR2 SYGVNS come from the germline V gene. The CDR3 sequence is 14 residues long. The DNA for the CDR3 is TGTGCCAGCAGTGAATACACGGACACCGGGGAGCTGTTTTTT. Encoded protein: CASSEYTDTGELFF.